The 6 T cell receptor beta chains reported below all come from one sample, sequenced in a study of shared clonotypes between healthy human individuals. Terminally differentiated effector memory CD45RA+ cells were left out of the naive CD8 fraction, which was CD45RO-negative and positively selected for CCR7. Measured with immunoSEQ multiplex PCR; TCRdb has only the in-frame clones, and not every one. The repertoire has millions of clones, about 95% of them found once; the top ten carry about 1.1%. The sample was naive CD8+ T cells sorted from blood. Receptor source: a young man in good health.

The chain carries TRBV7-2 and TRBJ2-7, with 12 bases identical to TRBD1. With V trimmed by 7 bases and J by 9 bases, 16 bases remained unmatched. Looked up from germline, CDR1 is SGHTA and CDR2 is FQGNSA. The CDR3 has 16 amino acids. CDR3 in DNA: TGTGCCAGCAAAATCTACCCCGGGACAGGGGGCGCAATGCAGTACTTC. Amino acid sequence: CASKIYPGTGGAMQYF.

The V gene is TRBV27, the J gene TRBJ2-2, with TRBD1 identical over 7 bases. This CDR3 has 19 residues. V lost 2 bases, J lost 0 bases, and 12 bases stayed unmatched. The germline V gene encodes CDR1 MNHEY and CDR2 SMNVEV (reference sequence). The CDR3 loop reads CASSLAPHGQDSNTGELFF. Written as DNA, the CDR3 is TGTGCCAGCAGTTTAGCCCCCCACGGACAGGATTCGAACACCGGGGAGCTGTTTTTT.

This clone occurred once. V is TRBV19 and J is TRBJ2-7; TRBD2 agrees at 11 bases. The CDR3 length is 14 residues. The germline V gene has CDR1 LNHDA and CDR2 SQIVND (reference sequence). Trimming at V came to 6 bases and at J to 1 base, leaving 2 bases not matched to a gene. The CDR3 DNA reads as TGTGCCAGTAGACTAGCGGGAGAGTCCTACGAGCAGTACTTC. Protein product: CASRLAGESYEQYF.

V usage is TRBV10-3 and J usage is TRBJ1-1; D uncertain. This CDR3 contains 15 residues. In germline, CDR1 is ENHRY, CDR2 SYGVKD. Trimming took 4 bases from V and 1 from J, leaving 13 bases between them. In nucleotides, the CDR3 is TGTGCCATCAGTGCTGTTGGCATTCAGAACACTGAAGCTTTCTTT. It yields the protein CAISAVGIQNTEAFF.

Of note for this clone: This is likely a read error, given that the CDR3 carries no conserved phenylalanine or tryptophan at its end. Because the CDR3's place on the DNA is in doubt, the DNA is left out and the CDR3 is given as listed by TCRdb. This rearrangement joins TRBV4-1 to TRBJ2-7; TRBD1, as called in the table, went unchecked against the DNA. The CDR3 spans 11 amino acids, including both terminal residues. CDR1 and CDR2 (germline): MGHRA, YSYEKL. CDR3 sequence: CASSQPGQFRI.

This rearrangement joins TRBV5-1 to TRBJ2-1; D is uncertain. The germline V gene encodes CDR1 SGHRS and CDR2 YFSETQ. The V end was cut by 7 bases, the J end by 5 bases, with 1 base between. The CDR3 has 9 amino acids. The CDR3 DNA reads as TGCGCCAGCGACAATGAGCAGTTCTTC. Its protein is CASDNEQFF. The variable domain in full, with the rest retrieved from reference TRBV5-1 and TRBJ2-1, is KAGVTQTPRYLIKTRGQQVTLSCSPISGHRSVSWYQQTPGQGLQFLFEYFSETQRNKGNFPGRFSGRQFSNSRSEMNVSTLELGDSALYLCASDNEQFFGPGTRLTVL.